Below, 4 T cell receptor beta chains from the same sample are listed, as sequenced in a study of blood T cell repertoires in COVID-19. This table comes from immunoSEQ multiplex PCR, and its TCRdb copy is limited to in-frame clones, with some not included. The sample has 240,000 or so clones; around nine tenths are singletons. Sequences were obtained from peripheral blood. These receptors came from a woman in her sixties or seventies with active or convalescent COVID-19.

CDR3 DNA: TGTGCCAGCAGCTTAGGCGACTATAGCAATCAGCCCCAGCATTTT. Protein: CASSLGDYSNQPQHF. The V gene is TRBV11-2, the J gene TRBJ1-5; D is ambiguous. V lost 1 base, J lost 0 bases, and 7 bases lay in between. The CDR3 totals 15 residues. CDR1 is SGHAT and CDR2 is FQNNGV in the germline V gene. The variable domain in full, completed from reference TRBV11-2 and TRBJ1-5, reads EAGVAQSPRYKIIEKRQSVAFWCNPISGHATLYWYQQILGQGPKLLIQFQNNGVVDDSQLPKDRFSAERLKGVDSTLKIQPAKLEDSAVYLCASSLGDYSNQPQHFGDGTRLSIL.

The chain employs TRBV11-2 and TRBJ1-1, with 7 bases matching TRBD1. With V trimmed by 2 bases and J by 0 bases, 0 bases remained unmatched. The CDR3 totals 14 residues. From germline, CDR1 is SGHAT and CDR2 FQNNGV. The DNA for the CDR3 is TGTGCCAGCAGCTTAACAGGGGTGAACACTGAAGCTTTCTTT. This encodes CASSLTGVNTEAFF.

The gene calls are TRBV7-8 and TRBJ1-6; 7 nucleotides agree with TRBD1. Germline CDR1 reads SGHVS; CDR2 reads FQNEAQ. CDR3 length equals 16 residues. The J segment lost 6 bases and the V segment lost 1 base, leaving 6 bases of the junction unmatched. The CDR3 spells CASSLGRTGPNSPLHF. CDR3 in DNA: TGTGCCAGCAGCTTAGGAAGGACAGGTCCTAATTCACCCCTCCACTTT. The full variable domain, its missing parts supplied by reference TRBV7-8 and TRBJ1-6, is GAGVSQSPRYKVAKRGQDVALRCDPISGHVSLFWYQQALGQGPEFLTYFQNEAQLDKSGLPSDRFFAERPEGSVSTLKIQRTQQEDSAVYLCASSLGRTGPNSPLHFGNGTRLTVT.

This rearrangement joins TRBV10-3 to TRBJ2-2; D is perhaps TRBD2 (6 bases). Between the trimmed V and J ends, which lost 11 bases and 2 bases, there was a span of 15 bases. This CDR3 spans 14 amino acids. The germline gives CDR1 ENHRY, CDR2 SYGVKD. Written as DNA, the CDR3 is TGTGCCGCCTATAACGGGGGAAACACCGGGGAGCTGTTTTTT. It codes for CAAYNGGNTGELFF.